The 17 T cell receptor beta chains given below trace back to one sample, sequenced in a study of cytomegalovirus exposure and HLA in healthy donors. With 60 Vbeta and 13 Jbeta primers, the PCR was carried out. Profiled with immunoSEQ multiplex PCR; TCRdb holds only in-frame clones, not every one. This repertoire shows 110,000 or so clones, approximately 80% found once; its top ten account for 2% to 3%. The sample was PBMCs. The origin of the receptors is a female donor in good health and CMV-seronegative.

The CDR3, as DNA: TGTGCCAGTAGTATAGGACGGACTAGCGGGGGCCCCGGCAACATTCAGTACTTC. This translates into CASSIGRTSGGPGNIQYF. V usage is TRBV19 and J usage is TRBJ2-4; 13 positions match TRBD2. The length of the CDR3 is 18 residues. Germline CDR1 is LNHDA and CDR2 is SQIVND (reference sequence). J was trimmed by 7 bases and V by 1 base; bases with no gene match: 10.

The chain employs TRBV12-2 and TRBJ2-2; the table calls TRBD2, which could not be checked here. TRBV12-2 is classified as a pseudogene. The CDR3 totals 16 residues. This chain's CDR3 is CASRLAPTANTGELFF. CDR3 DNA: TGTGCAAGTCGCTTAGCCCCCACGGCGAACACCGGGGAGCTGTTTTTT.

This chain links TRBV27 with TRBJ2-7; D call uncertain. This CDR3 has 13 residues. V gave up 6 bases and J gave up 0 bases, with 9 bases separating them. The germline V gene has CDR1 MNHEY and CDR2 SMNVEV (reference sequence). The CDR3 region is CASSLTSSYEQYF. CDR3 sequence (DNA): TGTGCCAGCAGCTTAACCAGCTCCTACGAGCAGTACTTC.

V and J are TRBV6-4 and TRBJ1-5; 8 nucleotides match TRBD1. The germline gives CDR1 MRHNA, CDR2 SNTAGT. J gave up 0 bases and V 9 bases, and 7 bases lay outside the gene matches. CDR3 length: 15 residues. In DNA form, the CDR3 reads TGTGCCAGGGTTTGCAGGGGGCGTAGCAATCAGCCCCAGCATTTT. Encoded protein: CARVCRGRSNQPQHF.

The V gene is TRBV29-1, the J gene TRBJ1-1; D remains unclear. Germline CDR1 reads SQVTM; CDR2 reads ANQGSEA. This CDR3 spans 15 amino acids. The V gene lost 3 bases and the J gene lost 3 bases, with 17 bases spanning the gap. CDR3 DNA: TGCAGCGTTGATTTTCGAGGGCGTGCTGACACTGAAGCTTTCTTT. It encodes CSVDFRGRADTEAFF.

This clone appeared once. This chain connects TRBV5-1 to TRBJ1-2, with 9 bases that match TRBD1. This CDR3 has 16 residues. V gave up 3 bases and J gave up 8 bases; unmatched junction bases: 14. Germline V gene data show CDR1 as SGHRS and CDR2 as YFSETQ. The CDR3 bases are TGCGCCAGCAGCTCTAACCCGAGGGGACAGGGCGGCGGCTACACCTTC. This translates into CASSSNPRGQGGGYTF.

With regard to this clone: An end of the junction differs from the germline gene, which may be a read error. The chain links TRBV20-1 to TRBJ1-2; 7 bases align to TRBD1. There are 11 residues in the CDR3. Germline V lookup: CDR1 DFQATT, CDR2 SNEGSKA (reference sequence). CDR3 loop: CSASGQWGYAF. The CDR3 DNA reads as TGCAGTGCTTCGGGACAGTGGGGCTACGCCTTC.

The V and J genes are TRBV15 and TRBJ1-6, with D possibly being TRBD1 (6 bases). V was cut by 4 bases and J by 6 bases, with 10 bases left in between. CDR1 is LNHNV and CDR2 is YYDKDF in the germline V gene (reference sequence). The CDR3 runs 14 residues. The CDR3 is CATSIGTFNSPLHF. CDR3 bases: TGTGCCACCAGCATCGGGACATTTAATTCACCCCTCCACTTT. Filled out from reference TRBV15 and TRBJ1-6, the complete variable domain reads DAMVIQNPRYQVTQFGKPVTLSCSQTLNHNVMYWYQQKSSQAPKLLFHYYDKDFNNEADTPDNFQSRRPNTSFCFLDIRSPGLGDTAMYLCATSIGTFNSPLHFGNGTRLTVT.

This chain joins TRBV19 and TRBJ2-7, with 11 nucleotides matching TRBD1. Germline V CDR1 and CDR2: LNHDA, SQIVND (reference sequence). J gave up 6 bases and V 5 bases, and 9 bases lay outside the gene matches. The length of the CDR3 is 15 residues. The CDR3 sequence is CASSDGQGAISEQYF. CDR3 nucleotide sequence: TGTGCCAGTAGTGACGGACAGGGGGCGATCTCCGAGCAGTACTTC.

J is TRBJ1-1 and V is TRBV29-1; D is ambiguous. The CDR3 spans 11 residues. Germline V CDR1 and CDR2: SQVTM, ANQGSEA. V dropped 7 bases and J dropped 5 bases, with 11 bases sitting between them. The CDR3 bases are TGCAGCGGCGAATCAGGTACTGAAGCTTTCTTT. This translates into CSGESGTEAFF.

In its sample, this clone was seen a few times. The genes are TRBV19 and TRBJ2-1, with TRBD2 matching 11 bases. V lost 10 bases and J lost 1; bases outside the gene matches: 9. Germline V gene data show CDR1 as LNHDA and CDR2 as SQIVND (reference sequence). This CDR3 region has 16 residues. The DNA of the CDR3 is TGTGCCACCAGGACTTCTAGCGGGGGGTCCTACAATGAGCAGTTCTTC. This codes for CATRTSSGGSYNEQFF.

The J gene is TRBJ2-3, the V gene TRBV30; 9 bases are a match to TRBD1. V was clipped by 3 bases and J by 2 bases; unmatched bases: 3. CDR1 and CDR2 from the germline V gene are GTSNPN and SVGIG (reference sequence). The CDR3 runs to 14 residues. The CDR3 here is CAWRGDRDTDTQYF. Written as DNA, the CDR3 is TGTGCCTGGAGGGGGGACAGGGACACAGATACGCAGTATTTT. Full variable domain (missing parts from reference TRBV30 and TRBJ2-3): SQTIHQWPATLVQPVGSPLSLECTVEGTSNPNLYWYRQAAGRGLQLLFYSVGIGQISSEVPQNLSASRPQDRQFILSSKKLLLSDSGFYLCAWRGDRDTDTQYFGPGTRLTVL.

The chain recombines TRBV7-9 with TRBJ1-2, with TRBD1 matching 8 bases. The germline V gene has CDR1 SEHNR and CDR2 FQNEAQ (reference sequence). J gave up 4 bases and V 5 bases, and 3 bases lay outside the gene matches. CDR3 size: 13 residues. This CDR3 is CASSPGGVYGYTF. The CDR3 bases are TGTGCCAGCAGCCCAGGGGGCGTCTATGGCTACACCTTC.

This chain links TRBV10-1 with TRBJ2-3, with D possibly being TRBD1 (5 bases). Germline CDR1 is WNHNN and CDR2 is SYGVQD (reference sequence). CDR3 length: 15 amino acids. Trimming took 7 bases from V and 3 from J, leaving 17 bases between them. The CDR3 reads CASNTGTLGTDTQYF. The CDR3 DNA is TGCGCCAGCAATACAGGAACCCTAGGGACAGATACGCAGTATTTT.

This clone was counted once. The V and J genes are TRBV7-2 and TRBJ2-2; 9 bases are a match to TRBD2. This CDR3 has 16 amino acids. V was pared by 4 bases and J by 0 bases, with 3 bases of the junction left unmatched. Germline assignment: CDR1 SGHTA and CDR2 FQGNSA. The DNA of the CDR3 is TGTGCCAGCAGCTCCGGACTAGCGACGAACACCGGGGAGCTGTTTTTT. Its translation is CASSSGLATNTGELFF.

The chain recombines TRBV6-6 with TRBJ1-2; D remains ambiguous. Germline CDR1 MNHNY, CDR2 SVGAGI (reference sequence). V was pared by 0 bases and J by 8 bases, with 13 bases between. This CDR3 has 14 residues. Written as DNA, the CDR3 is TGTGCCAGCAGTTACTCGGCGGAATCGGGGGGCTACACCTTC. Protein: CASSYSAESGGYTF.

The chain recombines TRBV5-4 with TRBJ2-7; D unclear. CDR1 is SGHNT, CDR2 YYREEE, per germline (reference sequence). V was trimmed by 4 bases and J by 1 base, leaving 12 bases between them. This CDR3 has 14 residues. For the CDR3, the DNA is TGTGCCAGCAGCAAAGAAACTTCTTCCTACGAGCAGTACTTC. Its protein product is CASSKETSSYEQYF.